Here is one T cell receptor (beta chain) with its context. Its antigen remains unidentified. These data come from a study of cytotoxic CD8 clonotypes in ibrutinib-treated CLL. Overall study: Once patients had received a median around 12 months of treatment, range 6 to 36, response samples were obtained. General study findings and limits: Public clonotypes were seen rarely and were contracted or stable on treatment. Clonality climbed at ibrutinib response, then dropped toward baseline at progression. Collection times varied between progressing and sustained-remission patients.

The germline V gene has CDR1 SGHRS and CDR2 YFSETQ. Losses at the gene ends were 1 base for V and 8 bases for J; bases not matched to a gene: 11. The CDR3 has 17 residues. Assay used: immunoSEQ multiplex PCR; TCRdb lists only in-frame clones, some missing. The sample carries 35,000 to 40,000 clones, about half recorded once. The chain is built from TRBV5-1 and TRBJ2-1; 11 nucleotides agree with TRBD1. The TCR originated in a human donor with chronic lymphocytic leukemia. Sample: PBMCs, taken before ibrutinib treatment. The DNA for the CDR3 is TGCGCCAGCAGCTTGAAAGCCCGGGGACAGGGGGGCGATGAGCAGTTCTTC. This codes for CASSLKARGQGGDEQFF.